Below are 20 T cell receptor beta chains sequenced from a single sample in a study of blood T cells in healthy people across ages. It was with a sample-barcoded 5' primer and a J-beta primer mix that a second PCR of about 6 to 12 cycles was run. Each CDR3 protein gets one entry after TCRdb re-called the 5' RACE reads with MiXCR. The repertoire holds some 940,000 distinct CDR3 sequences, with 25% to 30% as singletons. These data were also reused for a study on T cells of mothers and their children.

The sequencing input was blood. The source of these receptors is a woman aged 40 to 50 in good health.

This clonotype was seen repeatedly, ten times or more. The chain employs TRBV7-2 and TRBJ2-7; the D is unclear. There are 12 residues in the CDR3. Trimming stripped 3 bases from V and 0 bases from J, with 3 bases between. Germline V CDR1 and CDR2: SGHTA, FQGNSA. The CDR3 DNA reads TGTGCCAGCAGCTTTAACTCCTACGAGCAGTACTTC. Amino acids: CASSFNSYEQYF.

This clonotype occurred once. V and J are TRBV18 and TRBJ2-1, with TRBD2 identical over 9 bases. Germline-derived CDR1 and CDR2 are KGHSH and LQKENI. There are 20 residues in the CDR3. The V and J ends lost 1 base and 6 bases, in that order; junction bases with no gene match: 19. In DNA, the CDR3 is TGTGCCAGCTCACCACTAGGGACGGCGGCGGGAGGGCCTATCGGCAATGAGCAGTTCTTC. This translates into CASSPLGTAAGGPIGNEQFF.

This clonotype has just a few counts. The rearrangement uses TRBV28 and TRBJ1-5; D remains ambiguous. The length of the CDR3 is 13 residues. Per the germline V gene, CDR1 is MDHEN and CDR2 is SYDVKM. Trimming removed 6 bases at V and 0 bases at J, with 6 bases between. The CDR3 reads CASRAHSNQPQHF. The DNA for the CDR3 is TGTGCCAGCAGAGCACATAGCAATCAGCCCCAGCATTTT.

The genes are TRBV7-2 and TRBJ2-1; TRBD2 matches 7 bases. The CDR3 runs to 14 residues. CDR1 is SGHTA and CDR2 is FQGNSA in the germline V gene. Trimming at V came to 5 bases and at J to 3 bases, leaving 4 bases not matched to a gene. As DNA, the CDR3 is TGTGCCAGCAGCCGGGGGGTCCACTACAATGAGCAGTTCTTC. Translation: CASSRGVHYNEQFF.

V gene TRBV28 combines with J gene TRBJ1-1, with no clear D. CDR3 length: 11 amino acids. V lost 8 bases and J 8 bases, leaving 12 bases between the germline ends. The V gene's germline CDR1 is MDHEN and CDR2 SYDVKM. The CDR3 here is CASGLGREAFF. The CDR3 region has the DNA TGTGCCAGCGGGTTGGGGAGGGAAGCTTTCTTT.

This clonotype was seen at least ten times. The V and J genes are TRBV12-3 or TRBV12-4 and TRBJ1-4; D unresolved. V dropped 6 bases and J dropped 5 bases, with 13 bases sitting between them. The CDR3 is made up of 14 amino acids. The DNA of the CDR3 is TGTGCCAGCAGCACCTTGAGTAGAAATGAAAAACTGTTTTTT. Protein: CASSTLSRNEKLFF.

There are a few counts of this clonotype. The V call is TRBV7-2, the J call TRBJ2-7; D may be TRBD1 or TRBD2 (5 bases each). V was cut by 7 bases and J by 3 bases, with 10 bases left in between. The germline gives CDR1 SGHTA, CDR2 FQGNSA. The CDR3 consists of 12 residues. The CDR3 DNA reads TGTACCAGCACCCGGGACGTCTACGAGCAGTACTTC. Protein product: CTSTRDVYEQYF.

This clonotype turned up a few times. The V call is TRBV13, the J call TRBJ2-3, with 15 bases fitting TRBD2. Trimming cost V 5 bases and J 2 bases; bases outside gene matches: 5. This CDR3 has 17 amino acids. Germline V lookup: CDR1 PRHDT, CDR2 FYEKMQ (reference sequence). The CDR3 coding sequence is TGTGCCAGCAGCCGGACTAGCGGGGGGGCGTTCACAGATACGCAGTATTTT. Protein product: CASSRTSGGAFTDTQYF.

The genes are TRBV28 and TRBJ2-7; D may be TRBD1 (6 bases). Germline V gene data show CDR1 as MDHEN and CDR2 as SYDVKM. V shed 8 bases and J shed 0 bases, with 17 bases lying between them. The CDR3 length is 15 residues. The CDR3 reads CASVRGGSSSYEQYF. CDR3 nucleotide sequence: TGTGCCAGCGTCCGAGGGGGTTCGAGCTCCTACGAGCAGTACTTC.

The chain employs TRBV4-3 and TRBJ2-2, with 7 positions matching TRBD1. Germline CDR1 LGHNA, CDR2 YSLEER. Unmatched junction bases numbered 5, after V lost 4 bases and J lost 6 bases. The CDR3 covers 14 residues. The CDR3 nucleotides read TGCGCCAGCAGCCGGGACAGATCCCCCGGGGAGCTGTTTTTT. Protein: CASSRDRSPGELFF.

This clonotype was picked up many times. This rearrangement joins TRBV6-2 or TRBV6-3 to TRBJ2-7; no clear D. V lost 5 bases, J lost 4 bases, and 6 bases lay in between. CDR3 size: 11 residues. Germline assignment: CDR1 MNHEY and CDR2 SVGEGT. In DNA form, the CDR3 reads TGTGCCAGCAGTATCTTATACGAGCAGTACTTC. The encoded protein is CASSILYEQYF.

Only a few counts were recorded for this clonotype. V and J are TRBV24-1 and TRBJ1-5, with 8 nucleotides matching TRBD1. V was clipped by 8 bases and J by 5 bases; unmatched bases: 4. The V gene's germline CDR1 is KGHDR and CDR2 SFDVKD. The CDR3 contains 13 residues. The CDR3 here is CATMGQEDQPQHF. The CDR3 DNA follows: TGTGCCACCATGGGACAGGAGGATCAGCCCCAGCATTTT.

The rearrangement links TRBV28 to TRBJ1-1; unclear D gene. The CDR3 loop spans 15 amino acids. V shed 9 bases and J shed 1 base, with 18 bases lying between them. From germline, CDR1 is MDHEN and CDR2 SYDVKM. The CDR3 bases are TGTGCCAGTCTTGGAGAGACGGACTGGAACACTGAAGCTTTCTTT. It yields the protein CASLGETDWNTEAFF.

This clonotype was found many times. This chain uses TRBV15 with TRBJ1-2, with 7 nucleotides matching TRBD1. CDR1 LNHNV and CDR2 YYDKDF come from the germline V gene (reference sequence). The CDR3 runs to 14 residues. V dropped 0 bases and J dropped 3; count of bases not matched to a gene: 1. The CDR3 sequence: CATSRDGQDYGYTF. CDR3 coding DNA: TGTGCCACCAGCAGAGATGGACAGGACTATGGCTACACCTTC.

This clonotype was counted only a few times. The J gene is TRBJ2-7, the V gene TRBV7-9, with TRBD1 matching 9 bases. This CDR3 spans 17 amino acids. From germline, CDR1 is SEHNR and CDR2 FQNEAQ (reference sequence). With 2 bases clipped from V and 2 bases from J, the junction kept 10 bases outside the gene matches. In nucleotides, the CDR3 is TGTGCCAGCAGCTTAATTGGGGACAGGGAGATCACCTACGAGCAGTACTTC. Encoded protein: CASSLIGDREITYEQYF.

The V and J genes are TRBV20-1 and TRBJ2-7; D gene uncertain. The germline V gene encodes CDR1 DFQATT and CDR2 SNEGSKA (reference sequence). There are 15 residues in the CDR3. This chain's CDR3 is CSAGDLGLYSYEQYV. The CDR3 DNA follows: TGCAGTGCTGGAGATCTAGGTCTCTACTCCTACGAGCAGTACGTC.

This rearrangement joins TRBV20-1 to TRBJ2-7; D possibly corresponds to TRBD1 (5 bases). Looked up from germline, CDR1 is DFQATT and CDR2 is SNEGSKA (reference sequence). The CDR3 length is 16 residues. V gave up 6 bases and J gave up 2 bases, with 23 bases separating them. CDR3 region: CSAALAHRGSAYEQYF. The CDR3 nucleotides are TGCAGTGCAGCCCTGGCCCATAGGGGATCGGCCTACGAGCAGTACTTC.

The chain employs TRBV4-1 and TRBJ1-2; the D gene is possibly TRBD1 (5 bases). Germline CDR1 MGHRA, CDR2 YSYEKL. V was clipped by 0 bases and J by 8 bases, with 13 bases between them. CDR3 size: 14 residues. CDR3 DNA sequence: TGCGCCAGCAGCCAAGATGGCAGGACACGGGGCTACACCTTC. Encoded protein: CASSQDGRTRGYTF.

This clonotype was seen only a few times. The chain employs TRBV12-3 or TRBV12-4 and TRBJ2-1, with D unresolved. The CDR3 sequence is 12 residues long. The germline V and J ends were trimmed by 5 bases and 8 bases, with 10 bases remaining between them. The CDR3 here is CASSRGLDEQFF. The CDR3 bases are TGTGCCAGCAGTCGCGGTTTAGATGAGCAGTTCTTC.

This clonotype was picked up one time. The genes are TRBV7-3 and TRBJ2-1, with D perhaps matching TRBD1 or TRBD2 (5 bases each). The CDR3 length is 16 residues. Trimming shortened V by 2 bases and J by 2 bases, and 13 bases separated the two germline ends. Germline CDR1 and CDR2: SGHTA and FQGTGA. CDR3 bases: TGTGCCAGCAGCTTAGACTGGGACCCTGCCTACAATGAGCAGTTCTTC. Its protein is CASSLDWDPAYNEQFF. Filled out from reference TRBV7-3 and TRBJ2-1, the complete variable domain reads GAGVSQTPSNKVTEKGKYVELRCDPISGHTALYWYRQSLGQGPEFLIYFQGTGAADDSGLPNDRFFAVRPEGSVSTLKIQRTERGDSAVYLCASSLDWDPAYNEQFFGPGTRLTVL.